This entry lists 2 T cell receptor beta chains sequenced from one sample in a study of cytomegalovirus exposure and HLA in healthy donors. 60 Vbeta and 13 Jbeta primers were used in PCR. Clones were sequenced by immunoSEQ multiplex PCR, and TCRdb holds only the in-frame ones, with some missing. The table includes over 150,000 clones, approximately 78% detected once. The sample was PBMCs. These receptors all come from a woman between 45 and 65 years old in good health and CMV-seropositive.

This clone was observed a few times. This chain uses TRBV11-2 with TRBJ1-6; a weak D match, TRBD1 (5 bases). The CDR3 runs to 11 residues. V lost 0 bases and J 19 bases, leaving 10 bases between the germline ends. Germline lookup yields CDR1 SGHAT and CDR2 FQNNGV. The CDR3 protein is CASSLDRVEHF. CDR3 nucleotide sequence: TGTGCCAGCAGCTTAGACAGGGTCGAACACTTT. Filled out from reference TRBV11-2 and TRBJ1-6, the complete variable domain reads EAGVAQSPRYKIIEKRQSVAFWCNPISGHATLYWYQQILGQGPKLLIQFQNNGVVDDSQLPKDRFSAERLKGVDSTLKIQPAKLEDSAVYLCASSLDRVEHFGNGTRLTVT.

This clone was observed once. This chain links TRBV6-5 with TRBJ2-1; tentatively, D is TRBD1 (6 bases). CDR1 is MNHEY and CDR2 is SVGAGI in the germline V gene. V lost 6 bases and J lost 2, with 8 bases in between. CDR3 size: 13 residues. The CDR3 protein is CASRRDTYNEQFF. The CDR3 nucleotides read TGTGCCAGCAGGAGGGACACCTACAATGAGCAGTTCTTC.